This is a list of T cell receptor beta chains from one sample in a study of cytotoxic CD8 clonotypes in ibrutinib-treated CLL. Assay used: immunoSEQ multiplex PCR; TCRdb lists only in-frame clones, some missing. The table has some 150,000 clones, around 80% seen once. The source was PBMCs, collected after 36 months of ibrutinib treatment. The receptors stem from a human donor with chronic lymphocytic leukemia. CDR3s include the opening cysteine and the closing phenylalanine or tryptophan. Each record gives: V gene, J gene, D gene, clone size, CDR3 protein, CDR3 DNA. D genes are given only for firm matches. A row's size may be missing; if present it is once, few, many or a size class.

TRBV5-1	TRBJ2-1	NA	NA	CASSWAASSYNEQFF	TGCGCCAGCTCCTGGGCGGCGAGCTCCTACAATGAGCAGTTCTTC
TRBV28	TRBJ1-6	NA	few	CASSFFPAGNSPLHF	TGTGCCAGCAGTTTTTTCCCCGCCGGTAATTCACCCCTCCACTTT
TRBV6-1	TRBJ2-7	TRBD2	NA	CASRGLAGSYEQYF	TGTGCCAGCAGGGGACTAGCGGGCTCCTACGAGCAGTACTTC
TRBV11-2	TRBJ1-1	NA	NA	CASSYGWSGTEAFF	TGTGCCAGCAGCTACGGGTGGAGTGGTACTGAAGCTTTCTTT
TRBV30	TRBJ2-7	NA	NA	CAWSRDGSYEQYF	TGTGCCTGGAGCCGGGACGGCTCCTACGAGCAGTACTTC
TRBV19	TRBJ2-4	NA	NA	CASGQGSRNIQYF	TGTGCCAGTGGCCAGGGGAGTCGGAACATTCAGTACTTC
TRBV19	TRBJ1-2	TRBD1	NA	CASSTRTGSGNYGYTF	TGTGCCAGTAGTACCAGGACAGGATCTGGGAACTATGGCTACACCTTC
TRBV29-1	TRBJ1-6	NA	few	CSVGDNSPLHF	TGCAGCGTTGGTGATAATTCACCCCTCCACTTT
TRBV5-1	TRBJ2-5	TRBD2	NA	CASSGELAGVAQTQYF	TGCGCCAGCAGCGGAGAACTAGCGGGAGTCGCTCAGACCCAGTACTTC
TRBV6-6	TRBJ1-1	NA	few	CASSLSMNTEAFF	TGTGCCAGCAGCCTCAGCATGAACACTGAAGCTTTCTTT
TRBV6-6	TRBJ1-3	NA	NA	CASSYSRDGNTIYF	TGTGCCAGCAGTTACTCGAGGGATGGAAACACCATATATTTT
TRBV29-1	TRBJ1-2	NA	few	CSVESGYTF	TGCAGCGTTGAATCTGGCTACACCTTC
TRBV10-2	TRBJ1-4	NA	NA	CASTGIFREKLFF	TGCGCCAGCACCGGGATTTTTAGAGAAAAACTGTTTTTT
TRBV13	TRBJ2-1	NA	NA	CASSLVGGPDNEQFF	TGTGCCAGCAGCTTAGTGGGTGGTCCAGACAATGAGCAGTTCTTC
TRBV27	TRBJ2-7	NA	once	CASSFLGGQGLSYEQYF	TGTGCCAGCAGTTTTTTAGGCGGGCAGGGACTGTCCTACGAGCAGTACTTC
TRBV4-1	TRBJ1-3	TRBD1	NA	CASSPSLAQGAGNTIYF	TGCGCCAGCAGCCCCAGTTTAGCCCAGGGGGCTGGAAACACCATATATTTT
TRBV5-4	TRBJ1-3	NA	NA	CASSPTPGASGNTIYF	TGTGCCAGCAGCCCAACCCCCGGCGCCTCTGGAAACACCATATATTTT
TRBV10-3	TRBJ1-1	NA	NA	CAISETGMNTEAFF	TGTGCCATCAGTGAGACAGGGATGAACACTGAAGCTTTCTTT
TRBV5-1	TRBJ2-7	NA	NA	CASSTGRAYEQYF	TGCGCCAGCAGCACCGGGAGAGCCTACGAGCAGTACTTC
TRBV15	TRBJ2-3	TRBD2	NA	CATETSGSRADTQYF	TGTGCCACCGAGACTAGCGGGAGTCGGGCAGATACGCAGTATTTT
TRBV19	TRBJ2-2	NA	NA	CASSIRVRVDSTGELFF	TGTGCCAGTAGTATAAGGGTCAGGGTCGACTCCACCGGGGAGCTGTTTTTT
TRBV15	TRBJ1-2	NA	NA	CATSRGAQAYGYTF	TGTGCCACCAGCAGGGGGGCGCAAGCTTATGGCTACACCTTC
TRBV18	TRBJ2-5	NA	NA	CASSPQTQETQYF	TGTGCCAGCTCACCTCAGACCCAAGAGACCCAGTACTTC
TRBV28	TRBJ1-5	NA	NA	CASSLARVYIRRIQPQHF	TGTGCCAGCAGTTTAGCCAGGGTATACATACGCCGAATACAGCCCCAGCATTTT
TRBV28	TRBJ1-2	NA	NA	CASSFRQQTTYGYTF	TGTGCCAGCAGTTTCCGACAACAGACTACCTATGGCTACACCTTC
TRBV6-5	TRBJ1-1	NA	NA	CASSYSWFGDTEAFF	TGTGCCAGCAGTTACTCCTGGTTCGGCGACACTGAAGCTTTCTTT
TRBV5-1	TRBJ1-6	NA	NA	CASSLGGDTFNSPLHF	TGCGCCAGCAGCTTGGGAGGGGACACATTTAATTCACCCCTCCACTTT
TRBV13	TRBJ2-2	TRBD1	NA	CASSLGGPGQGASGELFF	TGTGCCAGCAGCTTAGGCGGACCCGGACAGGGGGCGTCCGGGGAGCTGTTTTTT
TRBV25-1	TRBJ2-2	TRBD1	NA	CASSEFYRGTGELFF	TGTGCCAGCAGTGAATTCTACAGGGGGACCGGGGAGCTGTTTTTT
TRBV2	TRBJ1-3	TRBD1	many	CASRRFGTGEFGNTIYF	TGTGCCAGCAGAAGATTCGGGACAGGGGAATTCGGAAACACCATATATTTT
TRBV4-2	TRBJ1-1	NA	NA	CASSTLSWDKNTEAFF	TGTGCCAGCAGCACGCTTTCCTGGGACAAGAACACTGAAGCTTTCTTT
TRBV9	TRBJ2-7	NA	NA	CASSSNLGEQYF	TGTGCCAGCAGCTCTAATCTAGGGGAGCAGTACTTC
TRBV6-4	TRBJ1-1	TRBD1	NA	CASSVDRGNTEAFF	TGTGCCAGCAGTGTTGACAGGGGGAACACTGAAGCTTTCTTT
TRBV5-6	TRBJ2-7	TRBD1	NA	CASSLWAGQGIYEQYF	TGTGCCAGCAGCTTGTGGGCGGGACAGGGGATTTACGAGCAGTACTTC
TRBV3-1/TRBV3-2	TRBJ1-2	NA	few	CASPGGYTF	TGTGCCAGCCCCGGGGGCTACACCTTC
TRBV19	TRBJ2-7	NA	NA	CASSRRTALQNEQYF	TGTGCCAGTAGTAGGCGGACGGCGCTACAGAACGAGCAGTACTTC
TRBV10-3	TRBJ1-2	NA	NA	CAISESSGGANYGYTF	TGTGCCATCAGTGAGTCTTCGGGAGGGGCTAACTATGGCTACACCTTC
TRBV7-9	TRBJ1-4	NA	NA	CASSLSRVTNEKLFF	TGTGCCAGCAGCTTAAGCAGGGTGACTAATGAAAAACTGTTTTTT
TRBV30	TRBJ2-1	NA	NA	CAWSPGSYNEQFF	TGTGCCTGGTCCCCCGGGTCCTACAATGAGCAGTTCTTC
TRBV7-3	TRBJ2-1	NA	NA	CASRASGFYNEQFF	TGTGCCAGCAGGGCATCGGGATTTTACAATGAGCAGTTCTTC
TRBV7-2	TRBJ2-7	NA	NA	CASSLGSSEAYEQYF	TGTGCCAGCAGCTTAGGCTCCAGCGAAGCCTACGAGCAGTACTTC
TRBV7-9	TRBJ1-5	NA	NA	CASSSEGEPQHF	TGTGCCAGCAGCTCAGAGGGTGAACCCCAGCATTTT
TRBV27	TRBJ1-5	NA	NA	CASSLVAPRRNQPQHF	TGTGCCAGCAGTTTGGTCGCGCCTAGGCGCAATCAGCCCCAGCATTTT
TRBV7-9	TRBJ2-2	TRBD2	few	CASSPPRRAGAPNTGELFF	TGTGCCAGCAGTCCCCCGAGGCGAGCGGGGGCCCCGAACACCGGGGAGCTGTTTTTT
TRBV19	TRBJ2-7	NA	NA	CASRAGGEQYF	TGTGCCAGTAGAGCAGGCGGCGAGCAGTACTTC
TRBV18	TRBJ2-7	TRBD2	NA	CASSPSGRAFYEQYF	TGTGCCAGCTCACCTAGCGGGAGGGCCTTCTACGAGCAGTACTTC
TRBV2	TRBJ1-3	NA	NA	CASSVSRPIGNTIYF	TGTGCCAGCAGTGTTAGCCGACCCATTGGAAACACCATATATTTT
TRBV5-1	TRBJ1-5	TRBD1	NA	CASSPGTARNQPQHF	TGCGCCAGCAGCCCCGGGACAGCAAGAAATCAGCCCCAGCATTTT
TRBV2	TRBJ1-1	TRBD1	NA	CASTDRELGAFF	TGTGCCAGCACCGACAGGGAATTAGGGGCTTTCTTT
TRBV5-6	TRBJ1-2	TRBD1	NA	CASSLGGTVDYTF	TGTGCCAGCAGCTTGGGGGGGACAGTCGACTACACCTTC
TRBV11-1	TRBJ2-3	TRBD1	NA	CASSLLTGQVGYSTDTQYF	TGTGCCAGCAGCTTACTCACTGGACAGGTGGGCTATAGCACAGATACGCAGTATTTT
TRBV11-2	TRBJ1-3	NA	NA	CASSLGTGFGNTIYF	TGTGCCAGCAGCTTAGGTACAGGGTTCGGAAACACCATATATTTT